This TCR beta chain originates from a study of blood T cells in healthy people across ages. Study background: Capture via template switching afforded approximately one barcoded beta molecule per two T cells. Study-level results: The lack of PBMC sorting stopped any conclusive naive versus antigen-experienced comparison.

As for this clonotype: Its antigen is as yet unknown. A read error is possible here, since a much larger clone lies one base away.

Sample-barcoded 5' priming and a J-beta primer mix drove a second PCR of roughly 6 to 12 cycles. MiXCR was run by TCRdb on the 5' RACE reads, yielding one entry per CDR3 protein. This sample carries about 1,500,000 distinct CDR3 sequences, 28% of them seen once, and the ten largest clones take roughly 8%. The CDR3 extends over 12 amino acids. The germline CDR1 and CDR2 sequences are SGHKS and YYEKEE (reference sequence). Trimming shortened V by 4 bases and J by 12 bases, and 14 bases separated the two germline ends. The sample, approximately 10 milliliters of peripheral blood, was drawn from each donor.

The sequence was obtained from a woman between 25 and 40 years old in good health. This chain connects TRBV5-5 to TRBJ2-1; D is tentatively TRBD1 or TRBD2 (5 bases each). Source material: blood. CDR3 in DNA: TGTGCCAGCAGCCGGGACCTAGATGGGCAGTTCTTC. This encodes CASSRDLDGQFF.